The next 15 T cell receptor beta chains were all read from a single sample in a study of blood T cell repertoires in COVID-19. Using immunoSEQ multiplex PCR, the repertoire was profiled, and TCRdb retains in-frame clones only, with some absent. The repertoire consists of about 310,000 clones, with approximately 85% occurring once and the leading ten covering 2.2%. The sample consisted of PBMCs or T cells enriched from blood (not recorded which). The receptors were sampled from a man aged 25-45 years who had recovered from COVID-19.

V is TRBV18 and J is TRBJ2-1, with 7 bases lining up with TRBD2. The J segment lost 12 bases and the V segment lost 6 bases, leaving 8 bases of the junction unmatched. This CDR3 has 12 residues. Germline-derived CDR1 and CDR2 are KGHSH and LQKENI. The CDR3 region is CASSPPGGRQFF. CDR3 sequence (DNA): TGTGCCAGCTCGCCCCCGGGGGGAAGGCAGTTCTTC.

The chain carries TRBV3-1 (or the pseudogene TRBV3-2) and TRBJ2-3; D possibly corresponds to TRBD2 (5 bases). Looked up from germline, CDR1 is LGHDT and CDR2 is YNNKEL (reference sequence). There are 16 residues in the CDR3. Trimming removed 5 bases at V and 4 bases at J, with 19 bases between. This chain's CDR3 is CASSWESREWADTQYF. As DNA, the CDR3 is TGTGCCAGCAGCTGGGAATCGAGGGAGTGGGCAGATACGCAGTATTTT.

The V and J genes are TRBV5-5 and TRBJ1-2, with TRBD1 as a possible D gene (6 bases). V was trimmed by 0 bases and J by 3 bases, leaving 12 bases between them. The CDR3 is 15 residues long. Germline V lookup: CDR1 SGHKS, CDR2 YYEKEE (reference sequence). In nucleotides, the CDR3 is TGTGCCAGCAGCTTGGAGGCAGGGGTGGACTATGGCTACACCTTC. Its translation is CASSLEAGVDYGYTF.

CDR3 nucleotides: TGTGCCAGCAGTTTATCGTTTCTCGCCGGGGAGCTGTTTTTT. This encodes CASSLSFLAGELFF. This chain connects TRBV27 to TRBJ2-2; D is uncertain. CDR3 size: 14 residues. Per germline, CDR1 MNHEY and CDR2 SMNVEV (reference sequence). Deletions cut 0 bases from V and 6 bases from J, with 8 bases between.

J is TRBJ1-1 and V is TRBV7-2; D possibly corresponds to TRBD1 (5 bases). CDR3 length equals 14 residues. Trimming left V 1 base short and J 3 bases short, with 9 bases between. Germline V gives CDR1 SGHTA, CDR2 FQGNSA. The DNA of the CDR3 is TGTGCCAGCAGCTTAGGGGCAGGGTACACTGAAGCTTTCTTT. Translation gives CASSLGAGYTEAFF.

V usage is TRBV29-1 and J usage is TRBJ1-1; D may be TRBD1 (5 bases). Looked up from germline, CDR1 is SQVTM and CDR2 is ANQGSEA. CDR3 length equals 13 residues. Between the trimmed V and J ends, which lost 8 bases and 0 bases, there was a span of 13 bases. CDR3 loop: CSSGGVMNTEAFF. The CDR3 DNA reads TGCAGCTCTGGAGGGGTAATGAACACTGAAGCTTTCTTT.

This chain connects TRBV7-9 to TRBJ2-3; no clear D. Trimming removed 1 base from V and 4 bases from J, with 12 bases in between. Germline CDR1 and CDR2: SEHNR and FQNEAQ (reference sequence). This CDR3 contains 15 residues. CDR3 DNA sequence: TGTGCCAGCAGCTTAGTTGGGCAGGCCTCAGATACGCAGTATTTT. Protein product: CASSLVGQASDTQYF. The full variable domain, in which reference TRBV7-9 and TRBJ2-3 provide the parts outside the CDR3, is DTGVSQNPRHKITKRGQNVTFRCDPISEHNRLYWYRQTLGQGPEFLTYFQNEAQLEKSRLLSDRFSAERPKGSFSTLEIQRTEQGDSAMYLCASSLVGQASDTQYFGPGTRLTVL.

The DNA of the CDR3 is TGCAGCGTGCGACAATCGAACACCGGGGAGCTGTTTTTT. As protein: CSVRQSNTGELFF. The chain joins TRBV29-1 to TRBJ2-2, with D uncertain. Per germline, CDR1 SQVTM and CDR2 ANQGSEA. V dropped 6 bases and J dropped 0 bases, with 8 bases sitting between them. The CDR3 is 13 amino acids.

The chain is built from TRBV6-2 or TRBV6-3 and TRBJ1-6, with D possibly being TRBD1 (6 bases). The CDR3 is 14 amino acids. The germline gives CDR1 MNHEY, CDR2 SVGEGT. Trimming removed 3 bases at V and 10 bases at J, with 13 bases between. The DNA of the CDR3 is TGTGCCAGCAGTTATTTCAGGGGAAGCTCACCCCTCCACTTT. This codes for CASSYFRGSSPLHF.

The V and J genes are TRBV5-5 and TRBJ2-1; 8 bases fit TRBD2. The length of the CDR3 is 15 residues. Germline V gene lookup returns CDR1 SGHKS and CDR2 YYEKEE (reference sequence). V lost 3 bases to trimming and J lost 5 bases; unmatched junction nucleotides: 7. CDR3 sequence: CASSSSGGLNNEQFF. The CDR3 nucleotides read TGTGCCAGCAGCTCCTCGGGGGGGCTTAACAATGAGCAGTTCTTC.

V gene TRBV21-1 combines with J gene TRBJ2-3; TRBD2 is the table's D call, not checked against the DNA. TRBV21-1 is a documented pseudogene. CDR3 length equals 22 residues. The CDR3, as DNA: TGTGCCAGCAGCAAAGTGCAATTACTATTACACCTCTTGGCGGGGGGGACAGATACGCAGTATTTT. Protein product: CASSKVQLLLHLLAGGTDTQYF.

The chain has TRBV5-5 and TRBJ2-3; D might be TRBD1 (5 bases). Between the trimmed V and J ends, which lost 1 base and 14 bases, there was a span of 14 bases. The CDR3 has 12 residues. Germline V CDR1 and CDR2: SGHKS, YYEKEE (reference sequence). The CDR3: CASSLPGSVPYF. The DNA of the CDR3 is TGTGCCAGCAGCTTGCCAGGGTCCGTTCCGTATTTT.

This clone was detected once. V and J are TRBV2 and TRBJ2-5, with 16 bases identical to TRBD2. Germline V CDR1 and CDR2: SNHLY, FYNNEI. CDR3 length: 20 amino acids. V trimming: 6 bases; J trimming: 5 bases; junction bases outside the gene matches: 18. The CDR3 region has the DNA TGTGCCAGCAGCGCTCCTTTAAGACCGGGACTAGCGGGGGGGTACGAGACCCAGTACTTC. Its protein product is CASSAPLRPGLAGGYETQYF.

The V and J genes are TRBV7-3 and TRBJ2-3; 7 bases are a match to TRBD2. The V gene end was trimmed by 1 base and the J gene end by 3 bases; junction bases not matched to a gene: 7. The CDR3 contains 16 residues. CDR1 and CDR2 from the germline V gene are SGHTA and FQGTGA. The CDR3 loop reads CASSLKGRVLTDTQYF. The DNA for the CDR3 is TGTGCCAGCAGCTTAAAGGGGAGGGTTTTGACAGATACGCAGTATTTT.

The chain is built from TRBV29-1 and TRBJ1-3; D remains ambiguous. Germline CDR1 reads SQVTM; CDR2 reads ANQGSEA. The germline V and J ends were trimmed by 4 bases and 3 bases, with 10 bases remaining between them. CDR3 length: 13 residues. The CDR3 sequence is CSVATGFGNTIYF. In DNA form, the CDR3 reads TGCAGCGTTGCAACGGGTTTTGGAAACACCATATATTTT.